The rows below give T cell receptor beta chains drawn from one sample of a study of identical twins. Via MiXCR, TCRdb re-called the 5' RACE reads, giving one row per CDR3 protein. The sample lists some 1,700,000 distinct CDR3 sequences, 25% to 35% occurring once. Sequenced input: cord blood. The source of these receptors is a newborn girl in good health. CDR3s include the opening cysteine and the closing phenylalanine or tryptophan. The order of the fields is CDR3 DNA, CDR3 protein, J gene, V gene, clone size, D gene. D genes are given only for firm matches. Size values are once, few and many counts, or a class for expanded clones, and some rows have none.

CDR3 DNA: TGCAGTGCTAGGAGCCGGGGAGGGATGAAGGACGAGCAGTACTTC
CDR3 protein: CSARSRGGMKDEQYF
J gene: TRBJ2-7
V gene: TRBV20-1
clone size: few
D gene: TRBD2

CDR3 DNA: TGTGCCAGCACCCAAGATCTCATCGAATGGACCTCAGATACGCAGTATTTT
CDR3 protein: CASTQDLIEWTSDTQYF
J gene: TRBJ2-3
V gene: TRBV3-1
clone size: .
D gene: .

CDR3 DNA: TGCAGTGCTAGCGGTGCGCTGTGGACGCAGTATTTT
CDR3 protein: CSASGALWTQYF
J gene: TRBJ2-3
V gene: TRBV20-1
clone size: .
D gene: .

CDR3 DNA: TGTGCCAGCAGCTTGGGGCTAGCGTTCACAGATACGCAGTATTTT
CDR3 protein: CASSLGLAFTDTQYF
J gene: TRBJ2-3
V gene: TRBV5-6
clone size: few
D gene: .

CDR3 DNA: TGTGCCAGCAGCCAAGTGGGCCTTACCTACGAGCAGTACTTC
CDR3 protein: CASSQVGLTYEQYF
J gene: TRBJ2-7
V gene: TRBV14
clone size: few
D gene: .

CDR3 DNA: TGTGCCAGCAGTTACGTGAGATCTCGACTTCCGGATGAGCAGTTCTTC
CDR3 protein: CASSYVRSRLPDEQFF
J gene: TRBJ2-1
V gene: TRBV6-2/TRBV6-3
clone size: few
D gene: .

CDR3 DNA: TGTGCCAGCAGTTTAGCCACGGATTTCGCCGAGCAGTTCTTC
CDR3 protein: CASSLATDFAEQFF
J gene: TRBJ2-1
V gene: TRBV12-3/TRBV12-4
clone size: .
D gene: .

CDR3 DNA: TGTGCCAGCAGCCCGAGTTCTAGCGGGGGGACCTACGAGCAGTACTTC
CDR3 protein: CASSPSSSGGTYEQYF
J gene: TRBJ2-7
V gene: TRBV13
clone size: .
D gene: TRBD2

CDR3 DNA: TGTGCCAGCAGTCCTCCAGCGGCGGGGACAGATACGCAGTATTTT
CDR3 protein: CASSPPAAGTDTQYF
J gene: TRBJ2-3
V gene: TRBV7-2
clone size: few
D gene: .

CDR3 DNA: TGCGCCAGCAGCTTGGAAATTCGGGGGGGACGGATGAACACTGAAGCTTTCTTT
CDR3 protein: CASSLEIRGGRMNTEAFF
J gene: TRBJ1-1
V gene: TRBV5-1
clone size: few
D gene: .

CDR3 DNA: TGCGCCAGCAGCCAAAAACTAGAAGAGACCCAGTACTTC
CDR3 protein: CASSQKLEETQYF
J gene: TRBJ2-5
V gene: TRBV4-1
clone size: .
D gene: .

CDR3 DNA: TGTGCCAGCAGCTTGACAGGGGGTCAGCCCCAGCATTTT
CDR3 protein: CASSLTGGQPQHF
J gene: TRBJ1-5
V gene: TRBV27
clone size: many
D gene: TRBD1

CDR3 DNA: TGCAGTGCGCTAGACCTCTCCTACGAGCAGTACTTC
CDR3 protein: CSALDLSYEQYF
J gene: TRBJ2-7
V gene: TRBV20-1
clone size: .
D gene: .

CDR3 DNA: TGCAGTGCTGCCAGACTCAGGACTAGGGGAGAGACCCAGTACTTC
CDR3 protein: CSAARLRTRGETQYF
J gene: TRBJ2-5
V gene: TRBV20-1
clone size: .
D gene: TRBD2

CDR3 DNA: TGCAGCGTTGCTGGGGCCCCCTACGAGCAGTACTTC
CDR3 protein: CSVAGAPYEQYF
J gene: TRBJ2-7
V gene: TRBV29-1
clone size: .
D gene: .

CDR3 DNA: TGTGCCAGCAGCTTAGCACTGGTTCGTGGCGGAGATACGCAGTATTTT
CDR3 protein: CASSLALVRGGDTQYF
J gene: TRBJ2-3
V gene: TRBV7-6
clone size: .
D gene: .

CDR3 DNA: TGCAGTGCTAGAGATTACGCCAGGTCCTACGAGCAGTACTTC
CDR3 protein: CSARDYARSYEQYF
J gene: TRBJ2-7
V gene: TRBV20-1
clone size: few
D gene: .

CDR3 DNA: TGTGCCAGCAGTTTCGGGGCCCCCATGGAGCAGTACTTC
CDR3 protein: CASSFGAPMEQYF
J gene: TRBJ2-7
V gene: TRBV28
clone size: .
D gene: .

CDR3 DNA: TGTGCCAGCAGTTCCCTTCTTCGGCTAGTTCCCCTCAATGAGCAGTTCTTC
CDR3 protein: CASSSLLRLVPLNEQFF
J gene: TRBJ2-1
V gene: TRBV25-1
clone size: .
D gene: .

CDR3 DNA: TGTGCCAGCAGCCGCTCCTCCGGGACCTACTACGAGCAGTACTTC
CDR3 protein: CASSRSSGTYYEQYF
J gene: TRBJ2-7
V gene: TRBV5-6
clone size: .
D gene: .

CDR3 DNA: TGCGCCAGCAGCTGGGACTACCCCCAACCCTATGAGCAGTACTTC
CDR3 protein: CASSWDYPQPYEQYF
J gene: TRBJ2-4
V gene: TRBV5-1
clone size: .
D gene: TRBD2

CDR3 DNA: TGTGCCAGCAATAGCGCTGGTCGTCAACAAGAGACCCAGTACTTC
CDR3 protein: CASNSAGRQQETQYF
J gene: TRBJ2-5
V gene: TRBV6-2/TRBV6-3
clone size: .
D gene: .

CDR3 DNA: TGCGCCAGCAGCTTGTCGGCAGGGGACCTTCGCTACGAGCAGTACTTC
CDR3 protein: CASSLSAGDLRYEQYF
J gene: TRBJ2-7
V gene: TRBV5-1
clone size: .
D gene: .

CDR3 DNA: TGCAGTGCCCTGGGACGGTCCACCTACGAGCAGTACTTC
CDR3 protein: CSALGRSTYEQYF
J gene: TRBJ2-7
V gene: TRBV20-1
clone size: .
D gene: .

CDR3 DNA: TGTGCCAGCAGCGTAGGTCCTGGACTAGCGGGGGACTGCCTCTCCTACGAGCAGTACTTC
CDR3 protein: CASSVGPGLAGDCLSYEQYF
J gene: TRBJ2-7
V gene: TRBV9
clone size: few
D gene: TRBD2

CDR3 DNA: TGCGCCAGCAGCTCGATAGACAGGGTTTTCTACAATGAGCAGTACTTC
CDR3 protein: CASSSIDRVFYNEQYF
J gene: TRBJ2-7
V gene: TRBV5-6
clone size: .
D gene: TRBD1

CDR3 DNA: TGTGCCAGCAGTTACAGGCTAGCGGGAGCGGCAGATACGCAGTATTTT
CDR3 protein: CASSYRLAGAADTQYF
J gene: TRBJ2-3
V gene: TRBV6-2/TRBV6-3
clone size: few
D gene: TRBD2

CDR3 DNA: TGCAGCGGGGGGGACAGAACCTACGAGCAGTACTTC
CDR3 protein: CSGGDRTYEQYF
J gene: TRBJ2-7
V gene: TRBV29-1
clone size: few
D gene: .

CDR3 DNA: TGTGCCAGCAGTTTATCAGGGGGGGTAAACACTGAAGCTTTCTTT
CDR3 protein: CASSLSGGVNTEAFF
J gene: TRBJ1-1
V gene: TRBV27
clone size: few
D gene: .

CDR3 DNA: TGTGCCAGCAGCGTAGGGATCCACACTGAAGCTTTCTTT
CDR3 protein: CASSVGIHTEAFF
J gene: TRBJ1-1
V gene: TRBV11-1
clone size: .
D gene: .

CDR3 DNA: TGCAGTGCTAGAGGGGCGCTAGCCAAAAACCCCGGGGCCAAAAACATTCAGTACTTC
CDR3 protein: CSARGALAKNPGAKNIQYF
J gene: TRBJ2-4
V gene: TRBV20-1
clone size: few
D gene: .

CDR3 DNA: TGCGGCGTTGAAGAGGTGGCTAGCGGGGGGGCCTATGAGCAGTTCTTC
CDR3 protein: CGVEEVASGGAYEQFF
J gene: TRBJ2-1
V gene: TRBV29-1
clone size: once
D gene: TRBD2

CDR3 DNA: TGTGCCAGCAGTTTTCCTAGCGGGAGTGCAGATACGCAGTATTTT
CDR3 protein: CASSFPSGSADTQYF
J gene: TRBJ2-3
V gene: TRBV25-1
clone size: many
D gene: TRBD2

CDR3 DNA: TGCAGCGTTACCGGGACAGTTGAAGCTTTCTTT
CDR3 protein: CSVTGTVEAFF
J gene: TRBJ1-1
V gene: TRBV29-1
clone size: .
D gene: TRBD1

CDR3 DNA: TGTGCCAGCTCACCTGGGATTGCCTACAATGAGCAGTTCTTC
CDR3 protein: CASSPGIAYNEQFF
J gene: TRBJ2-1
V gene: TRBV18
clone size: few
D gene: .

CDR3 DNA: TGTGCCAGCAGCCAAGACAGGGGGAACACAGATACGCAGTATTTT
CDR3 protein: CASSQDRGNTDTQYF
J gene: TRBJ2-3
V gene: TRBV4-2
clone size: .
D gene: TRBD1

CDR3 DNA: TGTGCCAGCAGTGCTTGGACTAGCGGGAGGAACGAGCAGTACTTC
CDR3 protein: CASSAWTSGRNEQYF
J gene: TRBJ2-7
V gene: TRBV28
clone size: few
D gene: TRBD2

CDR3 DNA: TGTGCCAGCATCGGCAGGGTGGGCACTGAAGCTTTCTTT
CDR3 protein: CASIGRVGTEAFF
J gene: TRBJ1-1
V gene: TRBV27
clone size: few
D gene: .

CDR3 DNA: TGTGCCACCAGCAGAGACCCAGGGAATACGGGGCAGTTCTTC
CDR3 protein: CATSRDPGNTGQFF
J gene: TRBJ2-1
V gene: TRBV15
clone size: few
D gene: .

CDR3 DNA: TGTGCCAGCAGCGTAGGAGACTCATACTCTGGGGCCAACGTCCTGACTTTC
CDR3 protein: CASSVGDSYSGANVLTF
J gene: TRBJ2-6
V gene: TRBV9
clone size: few
D gene: .